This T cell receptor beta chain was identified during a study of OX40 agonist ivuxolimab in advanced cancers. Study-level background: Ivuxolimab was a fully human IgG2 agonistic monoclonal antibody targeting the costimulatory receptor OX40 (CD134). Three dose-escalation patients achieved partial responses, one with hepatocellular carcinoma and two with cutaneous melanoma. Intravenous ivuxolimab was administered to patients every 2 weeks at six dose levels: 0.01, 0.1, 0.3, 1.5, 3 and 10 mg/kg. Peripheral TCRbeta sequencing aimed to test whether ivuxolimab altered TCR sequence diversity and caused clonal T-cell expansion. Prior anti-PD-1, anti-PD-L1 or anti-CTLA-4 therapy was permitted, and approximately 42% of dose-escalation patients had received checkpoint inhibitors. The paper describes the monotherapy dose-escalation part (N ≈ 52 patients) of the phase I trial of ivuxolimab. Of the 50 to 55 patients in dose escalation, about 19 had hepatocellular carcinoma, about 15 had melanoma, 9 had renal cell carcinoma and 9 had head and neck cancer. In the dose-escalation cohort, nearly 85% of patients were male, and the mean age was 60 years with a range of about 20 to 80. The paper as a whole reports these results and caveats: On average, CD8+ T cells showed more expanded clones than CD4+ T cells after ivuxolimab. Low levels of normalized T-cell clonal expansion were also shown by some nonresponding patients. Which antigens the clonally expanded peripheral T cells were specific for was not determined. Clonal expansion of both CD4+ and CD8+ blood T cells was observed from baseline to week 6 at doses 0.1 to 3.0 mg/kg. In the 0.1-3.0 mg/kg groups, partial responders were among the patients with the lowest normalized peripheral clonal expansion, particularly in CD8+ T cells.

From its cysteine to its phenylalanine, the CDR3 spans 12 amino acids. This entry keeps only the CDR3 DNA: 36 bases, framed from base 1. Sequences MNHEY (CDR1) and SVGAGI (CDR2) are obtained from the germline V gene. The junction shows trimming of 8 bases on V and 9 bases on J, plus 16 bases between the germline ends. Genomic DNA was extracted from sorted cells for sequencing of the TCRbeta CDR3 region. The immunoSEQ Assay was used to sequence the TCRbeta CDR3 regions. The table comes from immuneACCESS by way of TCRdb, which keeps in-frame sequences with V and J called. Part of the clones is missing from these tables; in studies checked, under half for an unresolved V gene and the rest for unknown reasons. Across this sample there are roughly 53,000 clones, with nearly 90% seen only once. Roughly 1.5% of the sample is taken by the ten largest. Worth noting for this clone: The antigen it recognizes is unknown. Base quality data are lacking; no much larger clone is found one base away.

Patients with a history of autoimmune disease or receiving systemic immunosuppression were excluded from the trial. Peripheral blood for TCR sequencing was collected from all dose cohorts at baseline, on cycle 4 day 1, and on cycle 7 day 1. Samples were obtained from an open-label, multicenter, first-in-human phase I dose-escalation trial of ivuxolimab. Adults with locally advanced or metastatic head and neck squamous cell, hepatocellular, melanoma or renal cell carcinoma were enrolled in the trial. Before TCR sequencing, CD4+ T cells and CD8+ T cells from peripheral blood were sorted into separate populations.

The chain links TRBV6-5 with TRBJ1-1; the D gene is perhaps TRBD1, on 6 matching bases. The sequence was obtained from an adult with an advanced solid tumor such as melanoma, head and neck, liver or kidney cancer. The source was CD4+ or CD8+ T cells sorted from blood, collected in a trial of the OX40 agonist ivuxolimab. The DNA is TGTGCCAGCGGCCCCTTAGGGGGGAAAGCTTTCTTT. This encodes CASGPLGGKAFF.